These T cell receptor beta chains were read from a single sample in a study of blood T cell repertoires in COVID-19. Assay used: immunoSEQ multiplex PCR; TCRdb lists only in-frame clones, some missing. The sample has tens of thousands of clones, about nine tenths seen once. The specimen was peripheral blood. The receptor set was obtained from a man under 40 with acute or convalescent COVID-19. Both conserved end residues are part of each CDR3.

V	J	CDR3
TRBV4-2	TRBJ2-7	CASSPGGASGFNEQYF
TRBV3-1/TRBV3-2	TRBJ2-3	CASSPTGGDTQYF
TRBV6-6	TRBJ1-1	CASSYPGGPNTEAFF
TRBV6-6	TRBJ2-7	CASIRLAGGGYEQYF
TRBV11-3	TRBJ2-5	CASAPGIQETQYF
TRBV6-4	TRBJ1-1	CASSQDPGGTEAFF
TRBV5-8	TRBJ1-3	CASSEGTAPGNTIYF
TRBV2	TRBJ1-1	CASSPTGLNTEAFF
TRBV6-2/TRBV6-3	TRBJ1-1	CASSYPPTGSDTEAFF
TRBV6-2/TRBV6-3	TRBJ1-1	CASSYRRVVGTEAFF
TRBV27	TRBJ1-2	CASSFRGNYGYTF
TRBV6-5	TRBJ1-1	CASSLLWTANTEAFF
TRBV18	TRBJ2-5	CASSPVDRGTQYF
TRBV4-3	TRBJ1-3	CASSPTKRSGNTIYF
TRBV28	TRBJ2-1	CASTKAGGQRYEQFF